The 29 T cell receptor beta chains below come from one sample, sequenced in a study of T-cell memory formation after mild COVID-19. TCRdb re-called the 5' RACE reads with MiXCR, one entry per CDR3 protein. In the table there are around 150,000 distinct CDR3 sequences, 25% to 40% of which are singletons. Sequences were obtained from PBMCs or a T cell subset sorted from them (not recorded which). These receptors were collected from an adult woman who had mild COVID-19 (a few samples of this study predate the infection). Cell type and time point are not known.

This clonotype was recorded a few times. CDR3 residues: CASSLRQGRGTGELFF. DNA of the CDR3: TGTGCCAGCAGCTTAAGACAGGGACGAGGGACCGGGGAGCTGTTTTTT. The chain is built from TRBV11-2 and TRBJ2-2, with 7 bases lining up with TRBD1. The CDR3 sequence is 16 residues long. J gave up 5 bases and V 2 bases, and 8 bases lay outside the gene matches. Germline V CDR1 and CDR2: SGHAT, FQNNGV. Complete variable domain (other parts from reference TRBV11-2 and TRBJ2-2): EAGVAQSPRYKIIEKRQSVAFWCNPISGHATLYWYQQILGQGPKLLIQFQNNGVVDDSQLPKDRFSAERLKGVDSTLKIQPAKLEDSAVYLCASSLRQGRGTGELFFGEGSRLTVL.

This clonotype was seen more than once but under ten times. The V call is TRBV28, the J call TRBJ2-7; unclear D gene. V was trimmed by 7 bases and J by 3 bases, leaving 7 bases between them. The CDR3 has 11 residues. Germline V gives CDR1 MDHEN, CDR2 SYDVKM. The CDR3 loop is CASTGSYEQYF. CDR3 in DNA: TGTGCCAGCACCGGAAGCTACGAGCAGTACTTC.

This chain links TRBV3-1 with TRBJ1-2; the D gene is possibly TRBD1 (6 bases). The V end lost 8 bases, the J end lost 7 bases, and 23 bases lay between the germline ends. The length of the CDR3 is 15 residues. Germline V lookup: CDR1 LGHDT, CDR2 YNNKEL (reference sequence). The CDR3 DNA sequence: TGTGCCAGCCAAGGGTACACAGGGAATCGGCTTGGCTACACCTTC. It codes for CASQGYTGNRLGYTF.

V and J are TRBV18 and TRBJ1-2, with D hard to call. With 4 bases removed from V and 8 bases from J, the gap between germline ends came to 8 bases. CDR3 size: 11 residues. CDR1 KGHSH and CDR2 LQKENI come from the germline V gene. CDR3 nucleotide sequence: TGTGCCAGCTCACAGGGTTACGGCTACACCTTC. Protein sequence: CASSQGYGYTF.

This chain links TRBV6-1 with TRBJ2-7; 7 positions match TRBD1. The length of the CDR3 is 15 residues. V shed 6 bases, J shed 2 bases, and the junction held 10 bases outside the gene matches. Per germline, CDR1 MNHNS and CDR2 SASEGT. The CDR3 bases are TGTGCCAGCAGCAAGACAGGGAACACGGCCTACGAGCAGTACTTC. This sequence encodes CASSKTGNTAYEQYF.

This chain uses TRBV4-2 with TRBJ2-7; perhaps TRBD2 as D (5 bases). The CDR3 loop spans 15 amino acids. CDR1 and CDR2 from the germline V gene are LGHNA and YNFKEQ. Trimming took 4 bases from V and 5 from J, leaving 18 bases between them. The CDR3 bases are TGTGCCAGCAGCCTCGGAGGTACCAGAGGCGACGAGCAGTACTTC. This encodes CASSLGGTRGDEQYF.

The chain's CDR3 is CAIKGDATGRTYGYTF. The CDR3 coding sequence is TGTGCCATCAAGGGGGACGCCACGGGACGCACCTATGGCTACACCTTC. The chain employs TRBV10-3 and TRBJ1-2, with TRBD1 as a possible D gene (6 bases). The V gene lost 7 bases and the J gene lost 4 bases, with 22 bases spanning the gap. The CDR3 has 16 residues. Germline V lookup: CDR1 ENHRY, CDR2 SYGVKD.

The rearrangement links TRBV14 to TRBJ2-7; the D gene could be TRBD1 or TRBD2 (5 bases each). Trimming removed 3 bases from V and 5 bases from J, with 14 bases in between. CDR3 length: 14 residues. Germline CDR1 and CDR2: SGHDN and FVKESK. Written as DNA, the CDR3 is TGTGCCAGCAGCCAGGATGGGAGAGGGGACGAGCAGTACTTC. This gives the protein CASSQDGRGDEQYF.

The chain recombines TRBV12-3 or TRBV12-4 with TRBJ2-1; D might be TRBD2 (5 bases). This CDR3 is built from 16 residues. The germline V and J ends were trimmed by 8 bases and 6 bases, with 23 bases remaining between them. In DNA, the CDR3 is TGTGCCAGCTCTCCTCCCGGGGTGGGCATGGGCAATGAGCAGTTCTTC. Encoded protein: CASSPPGVGMGNEQFF.

There are a few counts of this clonotype. This rearrangement joins TRBV5-6 to TRBJ2-1, with 7 bases fitting TRBD2. V lost 0 bases and J lost 7; bases outside the gene matches: 4. Per the germline V gene, CDR1 is SGHDT and CDR2 is YYEEEE. The CDR3 has 14 amino acids. The CDR3 DNA follows: TGTGCCAGCAGCTTGGCGGCGGGAGTTAATGAGCAGTTCTTC. Amino acid sequence: CASSLAAGVNEQFF.

This clonotype rates as medium-sized. The rearrangement uses TRBV14 and TRBJ2-3; tentatively, D is TRBD1 or TRBD2 (5 bases each). V was trimmed by 3 bases and J by 7 bases, leaving 17 bases between them. CDR3 length equals 15 residues. In germline, CDR1 is SGHDN, CDR2 FVKESK. The CDR3 bases are TGTGCCAGCAGCCAGGGGTCCTCGTGGGGGAATACGCAGTATTTT. It translates to CASSQGSSWGNTQYF.

The V and J genes are TRBV7-9 and TRBJ2-4, with 7 nucleotides matching TRBD1. Losses at the gene ends were 1 base for V and 7 bases for J; bases not matched to a gene: 4. From germline, CDR1 is SEHNR and CDR2 FQNEAQ (reference sequence). This CDR3 region has 14 residues. Here the CDR3 reads CASSLGRGWNIQYF. The CDR3 nucleotides are TGTGCCAGCAGCTTAGGCAGGGGGTGGAACATTCAGTACTTC.

This chain uses TRBV11-1 with TRBJ2-7; 8 nucleotides match TRBD2. After removal of 4 bases from V and 1 base from J, the junction contained 6 bases not matched to a gene. This CDR3 is 15 amino acids long. Germline V gene lookup returns CDR1 SGHAT and CDR2 FQDESV (reference sequence). This CDR3 is CASSYQAGESYEQYF. The CDR3 DNA follows: TGTGCCAGCAGCTACCAAGCGGGAGAATCCTACGAGCAGTACTTC.

This clonotype has a handful of counts. This chain links TRBV5-1 with TRBJ2-1, with 7 bases fitting TRBD1. The V gene's germline CDR1 is SGHRS and CDR2 YFSETQ. CDR3 size: 15 residues. Losses at the gene ends were 4 bases for V and 2 bases for J; bases not matched to a gene: 6. CDR3 DNA: TGCGCCAGCAGCCCGGGACAGAGCACCTACAATGAGCAGTTCTTC. Translation: CASSPGQSTYNEQFF. Using reference TRBV5-1 and TRBJ2-1 for the parts outside the CDR3, the full variable domain is KAGVTQTPRYLIKTRGQQVTLSCSPISGHRSVSWYQQTPGQGLQFLFEYFSETQRNKGNFPGRFSGRQFSNSRSEMNVSTLELGDSALYLCASSPGQSTYNEQFFGPGTRLTVL.

This clonotype appeared a few times. This chain links TRBV24-1 with TRBJ2-1, with D perhaps TRBD2 (5 bases). The CDR3 is made up of 14 amino acids. Germline V gene sequence: CDR1 KGHDR, CDR2 SFDVKD. Trimming removed 4 bases at V and 0 bases at J, with 6 bases between. Here the CDR3 reads CATSEGSSYNEQFF. DNA for the CDR3: TGTGCCACCAGTGAAGGGAGCTCCTACAATGAGCAGTTCTTC.

At least ten counts were recorded for this clonotype. The chain employs TRBV6-2 or TRBV6-3 and TRBJ2-1, with 12 bases identical to TRBD2. The length of the CDR3 is 18 residues. The V segment lost 2 bases and the J segment 2 bases; nucleotides outside the gene matches: 7. The germline V gene has CDR1 MNHEY and CDR2 SVGEGT. CDR3: CASSYDPTSGSAYNEQFF. CDR3 sequence (DNA): TGTGCCAGCAGTTACGACCCGACTAGCGGGAGCGCCTACAATGAGCAGTTCTTC.

The J gene is TRBJ2-1, the V gene TRBV20-1; D possibly corresponds to TRBD1 (7 bases). Looked up from germline, CDR1 is DFQATT and CDR2 is SNEGSKA (reference sequence). V lost 3 bases to trimming and J lost 9 bases, with 15 bases between them. The CDR3 has 13 residues. The CDR3 is CSARGTGEAEQFF. The CDR3 nucleotides are TGCAGTGCTAGGGGTACAGGGGAGGCTGAGCAGTTCTTC.

This clonotype was picked up a small number of times. The chain carries TRBV7-3 and TRBJ2-1; D ambiguous. The CDR3 is 12 amino acids. The germline V gene has CDR1 SGHTA and CDR2 FQGTGA. V lost 9 bases and J lost 0, with 6 bases in between. The CDR3 DNA reads as TGTGCCAGTTCCTTCTCCTACAATGAGCAGTTCTTC. This encodes CASSFSYNEQFF.

In this sample, this clonotype turned up a few times. The rearrangement uses TRBV5-1 and TRBJ2-2; 10 bases line up with TRBD2. In germline, CDR1 is SGHRS, CDR2 YFSETQ. This CDR3 is 16 amino acids long. V dropped 4 bases and J dropped 2; count of bases not matched to a gene: 5. The CDR3 DNA reads as TGCGCCAGCAGCCGTACTAGCGGGATAAACACCGGGGAGCTGTTTTTT. Translating it yields CASSRTSGINTGELFF.

This clonotype was seen more than once but under ten times. This rearrangement joins TRBV11-3 to TRBJ1-1; D is uncertain. Between the trimmed V and J ends, which lost 4 bases and 1 base, there was a span of 13 bases. The CDR3 has 15 residues. The germline CDR1 and CDR2 sequences are SGHNT and YENEEA. Written as DNA, the CDR3 is TGTGCCAGCAGCTACTCTTTTGGAGGGAACACTGAAGCTTTCTTT. Its translation is CASSYSFGGNTEAFF.

This CDR3 reads CSARDSVAPTYEQYF. For the CDR3, the DNA is TGCAGTGCTAGAGATAGTGTCGCGCCAACCTACGAGCAGTACTTC. The V call is TRBV20-1, the J call TRBJ2-7; D is unresolved. Trimming removed 0 bases at V and 2 bases at J, with 14 bases between. Germline CDR1 is DFQATT and CDR2 is SNEGSKA (reference sequence). The CDR3 is 15 residues long.

This clonotype was seen a handful of times. The chain combines TRBV11-2 with TRBJ2-7; D might be TRBD1 (6 bases). Germline loops: CDR1 SGHAT, CDR2 FQNNGV. The CDR3 totals 19 residues. V was shortened by 0 bases and J by 4 bases, with 25 bases between the two germline ends. The CDR3 here is CASSLDWGLMNPNPYEQYF. The DNA for the CDR3 is TGTGCCAGCAGCTTAGATTGGGGGCTAATGAACCCGAATCCTTACGAGCAGTACTTC. The full variable domain, in which reference TRBV11-2 and TRBJ2-7 provide the parts outside the CDR3, is EAGVAQSPRYKIIEKRQSVAFWCNPISGHATLYWYQQILGQGPKLLIQFQNNGVVDDSQLPKDRFSAERLKGVDSTLKIQPAKLEDSAVYLCASSLDWGLMNPNPYEQYFGPGTRLTVT.

This clonotype was seen more than once but under ten times. The gene calls are TRBV7-3 and TRBJ2-1; a weak D match, TRBD2 (6 bases). Germline V gene sequence: CDR1 SGHTA, CDR2 FQGTGA. The V gene lost 5 bases and the J gene lost 6 bases, with 20 bases spanning the gap. The CDR3 runs to 16 residues. CDR3 sequence reads: CASSPPSLTRGNEQFF. The CDR3 DNA follows: TGTGCCAGCAGCCCCCCTAGTCTGACTAGAGGCAATGAGCAGTTCTTC.

This rearrangement joins TRBV5-1 to TRBJ2-3, with D possibly TRBD1 on 6 matching bases. The CDR3 is 15 amino acids. Germline CDR1 reads SGHRS; CDR2 reads YFSETQ. Trimming took 4 bases from V and 6 from J, leaving 18 bases between them. CDR3 region: CASSPLQGPGDTQYF. The CDR3 DNA reads TGCGCCAGCAGCCCCTTACAGGGTCCGGGGGATACGCAGTATTTT.

This chain uses TRBV20-1 with TRBJ1-4, with TRBD1 matching over 10 bases. V shed 1 base, J shed 0 bases, and the junction held 2 bases outside the gene matches. This CDR3 comprises 16 residues. CDR1 and CDR2 (germline): DFQATT, SNEGSKA (reference sequence). In DNA, the CDR3 is TGCAGTGCTAGAGCGGGACAGGGGTCAACTAATGAAAAACTGTTTTTT. It codes for CSARAGQGSTNEKLFF.

This clonotype was seen more than once but under ten times. The chain combines TRBV5-1 with TRBJ2-1; no firm D call. The germline V gene has CDR1 SGHRS and CDR2 YFSETQ. There are 14 residues in the CDR3. The V and J ends lost 0 bases and 8 bases respectively, with 12 bases between them. CDR3 amino acids: CASSLARAGHEQFF. The CDR3 coding sequence is TGCGCCAGCAGCTTGGCCCGTGCAGGACATGAGCAGTTCTTC.

The table lists this clonotype with a few counts. This chain uses TRBV29-1 with TRBJ2-3, with a possible D match to TRBD1 (5 bases). Germline V gives CDR1 SQVTM, CDR2 ANQGSEA. The CDR3 length is 15 residues. The CDR3 nucleotides read TGCAGGGGCAAGGGGCTGACTTCTAGCACAGATACGCAGTATTTT. This encodes CRGKGLTSSTDTQYF.

Notes on this clonotype: The germline gene is not matched at one end of the junction; a read error may be the cause. The CDR3 DNA is TGCAGTGCTCGAGACGGAGAGCAGTACTTC. It translates to CSARDGEQYF. The V call is TRBV20-1, the J call TRBJ2-7; D remains ambiguous. The CDR3 runs to 10 residues. Germline CDR1 and CDR2: DFQATT and SNEGSKA (reference sequence).

This clonotype was detected a few times. The chain combines TRBV5-6 with TRBJ2-7, with a tentative D call TRBD1 (6 bases). The CDR3 loop spans 14 amino acids. Per the germline V gene, CDR1 is SGHDT and CDR2 is YYEEEE. V dropped 3 bases and J dropped 2 bases, with 12 bases sitting between them. CDR3 residues: CASSSQGFPYEQYF. DNA of the CDR3: TGTGCCAGCAGCTCACAGGGATTTCCCTACGAGCAGTACTTC.